This TCR beta chain comes out of a study of identical twins. TCRdb reprocessed the 5' RACE reads with MiXCR, giving one entry per CDR3 protein. Of fewer than 250,000 distinct CDR3 sequences in the sample, approximately 7.9% are singletons; the top ten hold about 5.8%. There are many counts of this clonotype. These sequences were also reported in another study, on yellow fever vaccine responses in identical twins.

The sequencing input was CD8+ T cells sorted from blood. This receptor was taken from a woman aged 18-35 years in good health.

The DNA of the CDR3 is TGTGCCAGTAGTAAAAACACCGGGGAGCTGTTTTTT. The encoded protein is CASSKNTGELFF. The V and J genes are TRBV19 and TRBJ2-2; D unclear. CDR3 length equals 12 residues. Germline CDR1 is LNHDA and CDR2 is SQIVND (reference sequence). V lost 4 bases and J 2 bases, leaving 2 bases between the germline ends.